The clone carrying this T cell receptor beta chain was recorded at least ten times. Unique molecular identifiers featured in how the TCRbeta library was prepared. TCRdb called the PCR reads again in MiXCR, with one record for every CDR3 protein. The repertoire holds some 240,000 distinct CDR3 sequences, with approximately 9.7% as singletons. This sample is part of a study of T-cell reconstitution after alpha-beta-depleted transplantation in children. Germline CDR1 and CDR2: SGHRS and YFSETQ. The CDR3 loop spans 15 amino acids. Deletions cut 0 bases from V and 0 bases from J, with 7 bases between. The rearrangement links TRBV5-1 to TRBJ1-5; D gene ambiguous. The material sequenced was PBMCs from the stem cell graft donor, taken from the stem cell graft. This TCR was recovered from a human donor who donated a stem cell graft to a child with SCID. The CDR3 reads CASSLGQNSNQPQHF. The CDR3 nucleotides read TGCGCCAGCAGCTTGGGGCAGAATAGCAATCAGCCCCAGCATTTT.